Each of the 24 T cell receptor beta chains below was sequenced from the same sample in a study of cytomegalovirus exposure and HLA in healthy donors. The PCR had 60 Vbeta and 13 Jbeta primers. TCRdb's copy holds only in-frame clones and misses some; the assay was immunoSEQ multiplex PCR. This sample has approximately 150,000 clones, with around 80% found just once. The sequencing input was PBMCs. These receptors originate from a man younger than 30 in good health and CMV-seropositive.

The J gene is TRBJ2-7, the V gene TRBV28, with 7 bases aligning to TRBD1. The CDR3 is made up of 15 amino acids. The V segment lost 2 bases and the J segment 5 bases; nucleotides outside the gene matches: 9. CDR1 MDHEN and CDR2 SYDVKM come from the germline V gene. The CDR3 region is CASSLRDSSRNEQYF. Written as DNA, the CDR3 is TGTGCCAGCAGTTTAAGGGACAGCAGCAGGAACGAGCAGTACTTC.

V and J are TRBV5-4 and TRBJ1-2; D is unresolved. The CDR3 runs 14 residues. With 0 bases removed from V and 2 bases from J, the gap between germline ends came to 8 bases. The V gene's germline CDR1 is SGHNT and CDR2 YYREEE (reference sequence). The CDR3 protein is CASSLGAANYGYTF. The CDR3, as DNA: TGTGCCAGCAGCTTGGGGGCAGCAAACTATGGCTACACCTTC. Full variable domain (missing parts from reference TRBV5-4 and TRBJ1-2): ETGVTQSPTHLIKTRGQQVTLRCSSQSGHNTVSWYQQALGQGPQFIFQYYREEENGRGNFPPRFSGLQFPNYSSELNVNALELDDSALYLCASSLGAANYGYTFGSGTRLTVV.

This clone has more than one count but fewer than ten. This chain uses TRBV4-1 with TRBJ1-4, with D unresolved. V was clipped by 1 base and J by 5 bases, with 14 bases between them. CDR1 and CDR2 (germline): MGHRA, YSYEKL. The CDR3 has 16 residues. CDR3 protein: CASSQVILGLNEKLFF. DNA of the CDR3: TGCGCCAGCAGCCAAGTAATCCTAGGACTAAATGAAAAACTGTTTTTT.

The chain has TRBV28 and TRBJ2-7, with 8 nucleotides matching TRBD1. V dropped 5 bases and J dropped 5; count of bases not matched to a gene: 11. Germline lookup yields CDR1 MDHEN and CDR2 SYDVKM. CDR3 length: 15 residues. The CDR3 DNA sequence: TGTGCCAGCAGTGTTAGCGGACAGGGATCCAACGAGCAGTACTTC. Translating gives CASSVSGQGSNEQYF. The full variable domain, its missing parts supplied by reference TRBV28 and TRBJ2-7, is DVKVTQSSRYLVKRTGEKVFLECVQDMDHENMFWYRQDPGLGLRLIYFSYDVKMKEKGDIPEGYSVSREKKERFSLILESASTNQTSMYLCASSVSGQGSNEQYFGPGTRLTVT.

CDR3 loop: CASSLVGLNRNTEAFF. The CDR3 bases are TGCGCCAGCAGCTTGGTCGGACTAAATAGGAACACTGAAGCTTTCTTT. The chain links TRBV5-1 to TRBJ1-1; D not certain. The CDR3 runs to 16 residues. The germline CDR1 and CDR2 sequences are SGHRS and YFSETQ. Between the trimmed V and J ends, which lost 0 bases and 1 base, there was a span of 13 bases.

This CDR3 is CASRYIEGRNYGYTF. The CDR3 bases are TGTGCCAGCCGTTATATAGAGGGGAGGAACTATGGCTACACCTTC. V usage is TRBV18 and J usage is TRBJ1-2, with D tentatively TRBD1 (5 bases). This CDR3 spans 15 amino acids. The ends were cut back, 8 bases at V and 2 bases at J, with 18 bases in the middle. The V gene's germline CDR1 is KGHSH and CDR2 LQKENI.

This clone was found once. In DNA, the CDR3 is TGTGCCAGCAGCCTCCTTGGGGACTGGAAATACAATGAGCAGTTCTTC. It codes for CASSLLGDWKYNEQFF. The V and J genes are TRBV27 and TRBJ2-1; D possibly corresponds to TRBD2 (6 bases). The CDR3 has 16 residues. Trimming pared 6 bases from V and 4 bases from J, leaving 19 bases between. The V gene's germline CDR1 is MNHEY and CDR2 SMNVEV (reference sequence).

The chain recombines TRBV27 with TRBJ1-1; D is unclear. CDR1 is MNHEY, CDR2 SMNVEV, per germline (reference sequence). V was trimmed by 5 bases and J by 3 bases, leaving 13 bases between them. This CDR3 has 14 residues. The CDR3 nucleotides are TGTGCCAGCAGTCAACTAACAAGTTACACTGAAGCTTTCTTT. This gives the protein CASSQLTSYTEAFF.

The rearrangement uses TRBV30 and TRBJ1-2; D gene unclear. The germline V and J ends were trimmed by 0 bases and 3 bases, with 11 bases remaining between them. The V gene's germline CDR1 is GTSNPN and CDR2 SVGIG (reference sequence). CDR3 length equals 14 residues. This CDR3 is CAWSVLGSYYGYTF. The CDR3 nucleotides read TGTGCCTGGAGTGTACTAGGTTCCTACTATGGCTACACCTTC.

The chain employs TRBV2 and TRBJ2-7; possibly TRBD1 for D (5 bases). Trimming removed 6 bases from V and 3 bases from J, with 9 bases in between. Germline loops: CDR1 SNHLY, CDR2 FYNNEI. The CDR3 sequence is 12 residues long. CDR3 loop: CASRTDFYEQYF. The CDR3 bases are TGTGCCAGCAGGACAGATTTCTACGAGCAGTACTTC.

The V and J genes are TRBV5-6 and TRBJ1-1; unclear D gene. CDR3 length: 15 residues. Germline assignment: CDR1 SGHDT and CDR2 YYEEEE. Trimming took 2 bases from V and 1 from J, leaving 12 bases between them. DNA for the CDR3: TGTGCCAGCAGCTTCGGTCCTACAGAGAACACTGAAGCTTTCTTT. This sequence encodes CASSFGPTENTEAFF. The full variable domain, its missing parts supplied by reference TRBV5-6 and TRBJ1-1, is DAGVTQSPTHLIKTRGQQVTLRCSPKSGHDTVSWYQQALGQGPQFIFQYYEEEERQRGNFPDRFSGHQFPNYSSELNVNALLLGDSALYLCASSFGPTENTEAFFGQGTRLTVV.

The chain's CDR3 is CASSLYPTAQETQYF. The CDR3 DNA reads TGTGCCAGCAGCCTATACCCGACAGCGCAAGAGACCCAGTACTTC. The genes are TRBV7-9 and TRBJ2-5, with D possibly being TRBD1 (5 bases). V lost 5 bases, J lost 2 bases, and 15 bases lay in between. This CDR3 comprises 15 residues. The germline V gene has CDR1 SEHNR and CDR2 FQNEAQ (reference sequence).

This clone occurred a few times. V is TRBV9 and J is TRBJ2-3; TRBD2 agrees at 10 bases. Germline V gene lookup returns CDR1 SGDLS and CDR2 YYNGEE. V dropped 6 bases and J dropped 0; count of bases not matched to a gene: 10. This CDR3 is built from 17 residues. The CDR3 reads CASNEGSGRTSTDTQYF. The CDR3 region has the DNA TGTGCCAGCAACGAGGGTAGCGGGAGGACTAGCACAGATACGCAGTATTTT.

The chain recombines TRBV30 with TRBJ2-1; D remains unclear. The CDR3 consists of 12 residues. Germline loops: CDR1 GTSNPN, CDR2 SVGIG (reference sequence). V shed 1 base and J shed 9 bases, with 10 bases lying between them. CDR3 in amino acids: CAWSEERFEQFF. The CDR3 coding sequence is TGTGCCTGGAGTGAAGAGCGATTTGAGCAGTTCTTC.

V is TRBV6-5 and J is TRBJ2-1; the D is unclear. There are 12 residues in the CDR3. CDR1 and CDR2 from the germline V gene are MNHEY and SVGAGI. V was pared by 2 bases and J by 7 bases, with 6 bases between. The CDR3 region has the DNA TGTGCCAGCAGTTACACCGGTAATGAGCAGTTCTTC. The encoded protein is CASSYTGNEQFF.

This clone occurred once. CDR3 protein: CASSPTRSGELFF. The CDR3 DNA reads as TGTGCCAGCAGCCCTACTAGATCCGGGGAGCTGTTTTTT. The chain employs TRBV7-3 and TRBJ2-2; tentative D call: TRBD2 (5 bases). The CDR3 runs to 13 residues. Germline assignment: CDR1 SGHTA and CDR2 FQGTGA. Deletions cut 5 bases from V and 6 bases from J, with 10 bases between.

The V and J genes are TRBV25-1 and TRBJ1-1, with D perhaps TRBD1 (5 bases). The V and J ends lost 2 bases and 5 bases respectively, with 9 bases between them. Looked up from germline, CDR1 is MGHDK and CDR2 is SYGVNS. CDR3 length: 13 amino acids. In DNA, the CDR3 is TGTGCCAGCAGTGAACAGGGAAGGACTGAAGCTTTCTTT. Residues: CASSEQGRTEAFF.

The chain couples TRBV19 to TRBJ1-1; 7 bases are a match to TRBD1. Germline-derived CDR1 and CDR2 are LNHDA and SQIVND (reference sequence). With 7 bases clipped from V and 3 bases from J, the junction kept 5 bases outside the gene matches. The CDR3 contains 13 residues. CDR3 bases: TGTGCCAGTATCGGGGACAGCTACACTGAAGCTTTCTTT. It is translated as CASIGDSYTEAFF.

The rearrangement links TRBV5-1 to TRBJ2-5, with 13 bases lining up with TRBD2. Per the germline V gene, CDR1 is SGHRS and CDR2 is YFSETQ. V shed 0 bases, J shed 2 bases, and the junction held 7 bases outside the gene matches. The CDR3 is made up of 18 amino acids. The CDR3 coding sequence is TGCGCCAGCAGCTTGGAAGTAAGGGGACTAGCGGGACAAGAGACCCAGTACTTC. This encodes CASSLEVRGLAGQETQYF.

V is TRBV5-1 and J is TRBJ1-1; D is possibly TRBD1 (5 bases). Trimming cost V 5 bases and J 2 bases, with 10 bases left between them. CDR1 SGHRS and CDR2 YFSETQ come from the germline V gene. The length of the CDR3 is 13 residues. CDR3 sequence reads: CASRVTGNTEAFF. CDR3 in DNA: TGCGCCAGCAGAGTTACAGGAAACACTGAAGCTTTCTTT.

The chain carries TRBV18 and TRBJ1-1, with D possibly TRBD1 on 6 matching bases. V was trimmed by 3 bases and J by 5 bases, leaving 16 bases between them. The CDR3 covers 15 residues. The germline V gene has CDR1 KGHSH and CDR2 LQKENI. CDR3 sequence: CASSPGGGGETEAFF. The CDR3 coding sequence is TGTGCCAGCTCACCCGGAGGGGGGGGCGAGACTGAAGCTTTCTTT.

This clone has only one observation. The chain is built from TRBV29-1 and TRBJ1-1, with a tentative D call TRBD1 (6 bases). With 7 bases removed from V and 1 base from J, the gap between germline ends came to 22 bases. CDR3 length equals 16 residues. The germline CDR1 and CDR2 sequences are SQVTM and ANQGSEA. The DNA for the CDR3 is TGCAGCGCTGAGGGCAGGGGTCTGTTTGGGAACACTGAAGCTTTCTTT. Its translation: CSAEGRGLFGNTEAFF.

The chain joins TRBV10-3 to TRBJ2-1, with 7 bases lining up with TRBD1. The germline V gene encodes CDR1 ENHRY and CDR2 SYGVKD. The ends lost 10 bases at V and 7 bases at J; junction bases unmatched: 13. This CDR3 has 14 residues. The CDR3 protein is CASSTIGTVNEQFF. CDR3 DNA sequence: TGTGCCAGCAGCACCATCGGGACAGTTAATGAGCAGTTCTTC.

V usage is TRBV5-6 and J usage is TRBJ1-1, with a possible D match to TRBD1 (5 bases). Germline V lookup: CDR1 SGHDT, CDR2 YYEEEE. The CDR3 is 13 amino acids. Trimming left V 0 bases short and J 3 bases short, with 6 bases between. CDR3 amino acids: CASSLGQYTEAFF. The CDR3, as DNA: TGTGCCAGCAGCTTGGGACAGTACACTGAAGCTTTCTTT.